This T cell receptor (beta chain) was retrieved from a study of cytomegalovirus exposure and HLA in healthy donors. The PCR made use of 60 Vbeta and 13 Jbeta primers. TCRdb's copy holds only in-frame clones and misses some; the assay was immunoSEQ multiplex PCR. The data hold 45,000 to 65,000 clones, with 70% to 85% observed a single time. Overall study results and limits: Cytomegalovirus-associated TCR beta chains were listed, numbering over 150. Being productive about 90% or about 30% of the time was typical of most TCR beta V segments in an earlier analysis. Solely CMV serostatus was available to characterize immune exposure.

This clone occurred a few times. Its specificity is unknown. The specimen was PBMCs. This receptor was obtained from a woman between 50 and 59 years old in good health and CMV-seropositive.

The CDR3 bases are TGCGCCAGCAGCCCCGGGACAGGGATCAATCAGCCCCAGCATTTT. Its protein product is CASSPGTGINQPQHF. The V gene is TRBV5-1, the J gene TRBJ1-5; 9 nucleotides align to TRBD1. V shed 4 bases, J shed 3 bases, and the junction held 5 bases outside the gene matches. Germline CDR1 is SGHRS and CDR2 is YFSETQ. This CDR3 contains 15 residues. Based on the CDR3 plus reference TRBV5-1 and TRBJ1-5, the full variable domain is KAGVTQTPRYLIKTRGQQVTLSCSPISGHRSVSWYQQTPGQGLQFLFEYFSETQRNKGNFPGRFSGRQFSNSRSEMNVSTLELGDSALYLCASSPGTGINQPQHFGDGTRLSIL.